Following are 14 T cell receptor beta chains from one sample sequenced in a study of blood T cells in healthy people across ages. The second PCR ran roughly 7 to 12 cycles with a sample-barcoded 5' primer and J-beta primers. Each CDR3 protein gets one entry after TCRdb re-called the 5' RACE reads with MiXCR. The profile shows hundreds of thousands of distinct CDR3 sequences, around 31% of them singletons. Sequencing was performed on blood. The receptors come from a woman of 80 years or more in good health.

V is TRBV27 and J is TRBJ1-1; TRBD1 might be the D (6 bases). V gave up 6 bases and J gave up 1 base, with 12 bases separating them. The germline CDR1 and CDR2 sequences are MNHEY and SMNVEV (reference sequence). This CDR3 region has 14 residues. CDR3 loop: CASRDDRWNTEAFF. CDR3 nucleotides: TGTGCCAGCAGGGACGACAGGTGGAACACTGAAGCTTTCTTT.

The chain joins TRBV4-2 to TRBJ2-1; unclear D gene. The germline CDR1 and CDR2 sequences are LGHNA and YNFKEQ. The V and J ends lost 0 bases and 8 bases respectively, with 8 bases between them. This CDR3 has 13 amino acids. DNA of the CDR3: TGTGCCAGCAGCCAAGATTTTGGGTATGAGCAGTTCTTC. This translates into CASSQDFGYEQFF.

The CDR3 reads CASSLGRGGEKLFF. The CDR3 bases are TGTGCCAGCAGCTTAGGCAGGGGAGGCGAAAAACTGTTTTTT. This chain links TRBV5-6 with TRBJ1-4; the D gene is possibly TRBD1 (6 bases). The CDR3 is 14 amino acids. Germline V gene lookup returns CDR1 SGHDT and CDR2 YYEEEE. Trimming removed 2 bases at V and 8 bases at J, with 13 bases between.

This clonotype was counted a few times. CDR3 loop: CASTGPGELFF. CDR3 coding DNA: TGTGCCAGCACGGGTCCCGGGGAGCTGTTTTTT. V gene TRBV13 combines with J gene TRBJ2-2; D is unresolved. V shed 7 bases and J shed 6 bases, with 6 bases lying between them. CDR3 size: 11 residues. The V gene's germline CDR1 is PRHDT and CDR2 FYEKMQ (reference sequence).

This clonotype was recorded once. This may come from a read error, since a much larger clone is one base off. The chain combines TRBV5-1 with TRBJ2-5; 10 bases align to TRBD1. CDR3 length: 16 residues. Germline lookup yields CDR1 SGHRS and CDR2 YFSETQ. V gave up 4 bases and J gave up 5 bases; unmatched junction bases: 11. The CDR3 loop reads CASSAGGTGVRETQYF. In nucleotides, the CDR3 is TGCGCCAGCAGCGCGGGCGGGACAGGGGTTCGGGAGACCCAGTACTTC.

The J gene is TRBJ1-6, the V gene TRBV19; 7 bases match TRBD1. The germline CDR1 and CDR2 sequences are LNHDA and SQIVND (reference sequence). The CDR3 consists of 16 residues. Trimming at V came to 1 base and at J to 6 bases, leaving 6 bases not matched to a gene. The CDR3 protein is CASSIGLGQTNSPLHF. The CDR3 region has the DNA TGTGCCAGTAGTATAGGACTGGGACAGACTAATTCACCCCTCCACTTT.

The chain employs TRBV5-1 and TRBJ1-3; possible D gene TRBD1, 6 bases. Trimming pared 2 bases from V and 4 bases from J, leaving 10 bases between. The length of the CDR3 is 14 residues. Germline assignment: CDR1 SGHRS and CDR2 YFSETQ. In DNA, the CDR3 is TGCGCCAGCAGCTTTACAGGGCCCGGAAACACCATATATTTT. It codes for CASSFTGPGNTIYF.

This clonotype has at least ten counts. The rearrangement joins TRBV12-3 or TRBV12-4 to TRBJ1-2; unclear D gene. The CDR3 runs to 13 residues. The ends were cut back, 5 bases at V and 3 bases at J, with 10 bases in the middle. The CDR3 region is CASSRRSDYGYTF. The DNA for the CDR3 is TGTGCCAGCAGTCGCCGGTCAGACTATGGCTACACCTTC.

This clonotype was seen at least ten times. The V call is TRBV6-1, the J call TRBJ2-7, with D maybe TRBD1 (6 bases). V dropped 1 base and J dropped 2 bases, with 9 bases sitting between them. This CDR3 has 14 residues. Looked up from germline, CDR1 is MNHNS and CDR2 is SASEGT. CDR3 region: CASSEGGQTYEQYF. DNA of the CDR3: TGTGCCAGCAGTGAAGGCGGACAGACCTACGAGCAGTACTTC.

This clonotype was detected many times. The chain combines TRBV20-1 with TRBJ2-3, with D perhaps TRBD2 (6 bases). There are 12 residues in the CDR3. Germline loops: CDR1 DFQATT, CDR2 SNEGSKA (reference sequence). V was cut by 8 bases and J by 6 bases, with 15 bases left in between. CDR3 residues: CSKVGGVDTQYF. The CDR3 DNA follows: TGCAGTAAGGTCGGCGGGGTTGATACGCAGTATTTT.

V and J are TRBV7-2 and TRBJ1-1, with a weak D call TRBD1 (5 bases). With 1 base removed from V and 1 base from J, the gap between germline ends came to 13 bases. CDR3 size: 16 residues. From germline, CDR1 is SGHTA and CDR2 FQGNSA. CDR3 nucleotides: TGTGCCAGCAGCTTAGAAGGGGCAGGGCGGAACACTGAAGCTTTCTTT. It translates to CASSLEGAGRNTEAFF.

The chain combines TRBV9 with TRBJ2-7; D unclear. The CDR3 totals 13 residues. Trimming took 4 bases from V and 6 from J, leaving 14 bases between them. The germline CDR1 and CDR2 sequences are SGDLS and YYNGEE. CDR3 sequence reads: CASSPDGIGEQYF. As DNA, the CDR3 is TGTGCCAGCAGCCCTGATGGGATCGGCGAGCAGTACTTC.

A word on this clonotype: A single base separates this from a much larger clone, so it may be a read error. CDR3 region: CASSLSGEDNSPPHF. CDR3 bases: TGTGCCAGCAGCTTATCAGGGGAAGATAATTCACCCCCCCACTTT. The chain employs TRBV7-6 and TRBJ1-6; tentatively, D is TRBD1 (6 bases). The CDR3 extends over 15 amino acids. Germline assignment: CDR1 SGHVS and CDR2 FNYEAQ. The whole variable domain, filled in from reference TRBV7-6 and TRBJ1-6, reads GAGVSQSPRYKVTKRGQDVALRCDPISGHVSLYWYRQALGQGPEFLTYFNYEAQQDKSGLPNDRFSAERPEGSISTLTIQRTEQRDSAMYRCASSLSGEDNSPPHFGNGTRLTVT.

Notes on this clonotype: As the CDR3 is not closed by the conserved phenylalanine or tryptophan, this likely results from a read error. The DNA is omitted, as the CDR3 cannot be located on it reliably, and the CDR3 follows TCRdb's listing. This sequence joins TRBV7-3 and TRBJ2-5; no DNA check was done on the table's D call, TRBD1. CDR1 SGHTA and CDR2 FQGTGA come from the germline V gene. From its first to its last residue, the CDR3 has 14 amino acids. The CDR3 protein is CASSYDKGGRDPVL.